The T cell receptor (beta chain) under discussion was sequenced for a study of T cell responses to AZD1222 COVID-19 vaccine. Notes on the study in general: CD4 TCRs linked to vaccination spanned spike, dominating at 160-218 and 743-854. Females made up more of the donors, who were largely white British, and clonal diversity may have come out too low.

Worth noting for this clone: As yet, its antigen is unknown.

Germline assignment: CDR1 LGHNA and CDR2 YNFKEQ. V lost 0 bases, J lost 5 bases, and 20 bases lay in between. The CDR3 extends over 17 amino acids. Some clones are missing from TCRdb's copy, which holds only in-frame ones; the method was immunoSEQ multiplex PCR. Here the sample spans over 30,000 clones, approximately 85% being singletons. This chain connects TRBV4-2 to TRBJ2-7, with D perhaps matching TRBD1 (6 bases). The starting material was peripheral blood, obtained 28 days after the second dose of the MenACWY control vaccine. The sequence came from an adult who received the MenACWY meningococcal vaccine as a control. The CDR3 region is CASSQDLGQIVGDEQYF. The DNA for the CDR3 is TGTGCCAGCAGCCAAGACCTAGGACAGATCGTGGGGGACGAGCAGTACTTC.